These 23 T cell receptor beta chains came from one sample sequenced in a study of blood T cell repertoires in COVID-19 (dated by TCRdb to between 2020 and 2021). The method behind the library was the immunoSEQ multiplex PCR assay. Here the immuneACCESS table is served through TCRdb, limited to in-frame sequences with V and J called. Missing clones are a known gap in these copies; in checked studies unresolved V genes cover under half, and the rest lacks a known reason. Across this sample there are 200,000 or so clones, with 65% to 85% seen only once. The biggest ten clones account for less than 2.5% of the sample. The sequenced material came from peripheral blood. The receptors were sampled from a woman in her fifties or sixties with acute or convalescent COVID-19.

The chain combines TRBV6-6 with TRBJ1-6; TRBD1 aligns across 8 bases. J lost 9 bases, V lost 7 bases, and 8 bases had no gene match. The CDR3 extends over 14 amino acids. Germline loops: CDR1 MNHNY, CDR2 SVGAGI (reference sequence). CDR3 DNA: TGTGCCAGCACTATGGACAGGGCCAGTTCACCCCTCCACTTT. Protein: CASTMDRASSPLHF.

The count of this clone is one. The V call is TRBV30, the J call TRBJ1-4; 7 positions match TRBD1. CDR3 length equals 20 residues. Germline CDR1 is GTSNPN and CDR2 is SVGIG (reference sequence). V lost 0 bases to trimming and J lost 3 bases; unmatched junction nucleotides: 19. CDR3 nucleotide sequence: TGTGCCTGGAGTGTCTCTTGGGACAGCATTATCAACTTCGCTAATGAAAAACTGTTTTTT. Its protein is CAWSVSWDSIINFANEKLFF.

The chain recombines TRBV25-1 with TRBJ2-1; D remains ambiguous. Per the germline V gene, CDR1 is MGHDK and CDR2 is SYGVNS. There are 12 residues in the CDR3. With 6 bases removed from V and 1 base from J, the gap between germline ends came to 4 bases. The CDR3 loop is CASRRSYNEQFF. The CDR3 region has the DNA TGTGCCAGCAGACGGTCCTACAATGAGCAGTTCTTC.

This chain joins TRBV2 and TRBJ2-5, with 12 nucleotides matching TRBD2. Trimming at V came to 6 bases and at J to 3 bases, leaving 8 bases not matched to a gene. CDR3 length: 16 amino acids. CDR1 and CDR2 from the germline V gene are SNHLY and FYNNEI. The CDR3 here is CASSGLAGIPKETQYF. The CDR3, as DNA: TGTGCCAGCAGCGGACTAGCGGGGATACCCAAAGAGACCCAGTACTTC.

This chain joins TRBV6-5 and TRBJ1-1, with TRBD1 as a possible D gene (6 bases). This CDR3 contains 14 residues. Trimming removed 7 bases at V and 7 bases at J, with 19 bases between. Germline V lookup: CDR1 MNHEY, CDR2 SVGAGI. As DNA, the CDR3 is TGTGCCAGCACTCTCATGGGGGGGGCCTATGAAGCTTTCTTT. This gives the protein CASTLMGGAYEAFF.

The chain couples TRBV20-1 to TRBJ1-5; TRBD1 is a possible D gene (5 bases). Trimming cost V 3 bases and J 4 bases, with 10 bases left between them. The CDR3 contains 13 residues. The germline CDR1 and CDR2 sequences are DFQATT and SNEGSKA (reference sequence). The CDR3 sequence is CSASLGGNQPQHF. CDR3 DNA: TGCAGTGCTAGTTTGGGGGGGAATCAGCCCCAGCATTTT.

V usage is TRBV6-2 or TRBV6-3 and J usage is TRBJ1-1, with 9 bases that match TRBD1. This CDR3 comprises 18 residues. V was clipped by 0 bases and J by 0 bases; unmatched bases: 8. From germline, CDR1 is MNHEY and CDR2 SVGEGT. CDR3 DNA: TGTGCCAGCAGTTACTCTCCGGACAGGGGTCTGATGAACACTGAAGCTTTCTTT. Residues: CASSYSPDRGLMNTEAFF.

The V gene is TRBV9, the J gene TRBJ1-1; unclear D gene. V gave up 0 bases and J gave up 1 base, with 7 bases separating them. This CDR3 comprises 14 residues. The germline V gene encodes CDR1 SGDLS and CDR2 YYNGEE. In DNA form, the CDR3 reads TGTGCCAGCAGCGTAGTTACGGGGAACACTGAAGCTTTCTTT. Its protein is CASSVVTGNTEAFF.

Here the CDR3 reads CASSLTGGYGYTF. CDR3 DNA: TGTGCCAGCAGTTTAACAGGGGGCTATGGCTACACCTTC. The genes are TRBV27 and TRBJ1-2, with TRBD1 matching 8 bases. After removal of 2 bases from V and 4 bases from J, the junction contained 0 bases not matched to a gene. The CDR3 is 13 amino acids. Germline lookup yields CDR1 MNHEY and CDR2 SMNVEV (reference sequence).

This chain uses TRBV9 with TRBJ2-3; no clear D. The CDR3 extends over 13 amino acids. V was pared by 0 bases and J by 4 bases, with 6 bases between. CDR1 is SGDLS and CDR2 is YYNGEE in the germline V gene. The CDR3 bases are TGTGCCAGCAGCGTAGTTAGTGCAGATACGCAGTATTTT. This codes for CASSVVSADTQYF.

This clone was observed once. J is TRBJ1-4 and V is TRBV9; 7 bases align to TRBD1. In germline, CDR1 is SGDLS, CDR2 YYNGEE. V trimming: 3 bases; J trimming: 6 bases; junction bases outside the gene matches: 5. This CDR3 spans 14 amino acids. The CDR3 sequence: CASSEGTVHEKLFF. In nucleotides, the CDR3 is TGTGCCAGCAGCGAAGGGACAGTCCATGAAAAACTGTTTTTT.

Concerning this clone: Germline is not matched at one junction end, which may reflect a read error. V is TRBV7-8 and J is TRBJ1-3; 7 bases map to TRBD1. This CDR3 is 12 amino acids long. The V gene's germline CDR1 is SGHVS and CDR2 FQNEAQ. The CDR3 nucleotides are TGTGCCAGCAGCCCCAGGTCCGGGACAGCCCATTTT. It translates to CASSPRSGTAHF.

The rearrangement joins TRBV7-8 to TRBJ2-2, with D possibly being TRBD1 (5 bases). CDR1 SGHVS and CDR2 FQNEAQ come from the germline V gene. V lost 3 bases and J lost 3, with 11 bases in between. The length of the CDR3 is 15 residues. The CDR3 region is CASSFRTTDTGELFF. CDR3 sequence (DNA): TGTGCCAGCAGCTTTAGGACAACTGACACCGGGGAGCTGTTTTTT.

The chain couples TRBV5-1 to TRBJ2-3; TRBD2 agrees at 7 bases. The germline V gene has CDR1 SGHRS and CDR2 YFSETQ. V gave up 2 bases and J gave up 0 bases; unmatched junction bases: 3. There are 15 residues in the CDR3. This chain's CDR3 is CASSFGGVSTDTQYF. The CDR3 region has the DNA TGCGCCAGCAGCTTTGGGGGGGTTAGCACAGATACGCAGTATTTT.

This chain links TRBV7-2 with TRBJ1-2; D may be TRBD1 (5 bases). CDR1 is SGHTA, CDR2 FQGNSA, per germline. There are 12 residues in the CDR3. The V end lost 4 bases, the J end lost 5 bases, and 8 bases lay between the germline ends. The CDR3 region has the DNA TGTGCCAGCAGCTCGACAGTATATGGCTACACCTTC. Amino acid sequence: CASSSTVYGYTF.

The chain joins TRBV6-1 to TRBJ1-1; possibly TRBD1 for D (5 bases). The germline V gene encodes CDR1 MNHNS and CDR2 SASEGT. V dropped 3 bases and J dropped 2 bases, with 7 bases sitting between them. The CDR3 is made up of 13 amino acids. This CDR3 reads CASSDRDNTEAFF. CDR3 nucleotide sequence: TGTGCCAGCAGTGACAGGGATAACACTGAAGCTTTCTTT.

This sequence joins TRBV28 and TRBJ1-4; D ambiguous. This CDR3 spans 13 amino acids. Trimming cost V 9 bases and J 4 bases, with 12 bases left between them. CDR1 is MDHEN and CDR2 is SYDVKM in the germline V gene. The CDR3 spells CASEGRSNEKLFF. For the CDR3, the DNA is TGTGCCAGTGAGGGTAGGAGTAATGAAAAACTGTTTTTT. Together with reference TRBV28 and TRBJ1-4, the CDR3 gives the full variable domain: DVKVTQSSRYLVKRTGEKVFLECVQDMDHENMFWYRQDPGLGLRLIYFSYDVKMKEKGDIPEGYSVSREKKERFSLILESASTNQTSMYLCASEGRSNEKLFFGSGTQLSVL.

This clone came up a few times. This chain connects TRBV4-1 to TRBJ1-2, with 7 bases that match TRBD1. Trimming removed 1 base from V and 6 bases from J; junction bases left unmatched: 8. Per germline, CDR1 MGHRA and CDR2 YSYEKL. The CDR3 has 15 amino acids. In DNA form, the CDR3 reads TGCGCCAGCAGCCAAGCACCGACAGGGTTTGATGGCTACACCTTC. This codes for CASSQAPTGFDGYTF.

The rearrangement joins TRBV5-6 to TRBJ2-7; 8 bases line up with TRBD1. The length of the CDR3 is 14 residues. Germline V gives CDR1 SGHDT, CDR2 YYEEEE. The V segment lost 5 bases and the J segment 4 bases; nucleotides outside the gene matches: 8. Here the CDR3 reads CASSAGTGQYEQYF. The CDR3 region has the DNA TGTGCCAGCAGTGCCGGGACAGGACAATACGAGCAGTACTTC.

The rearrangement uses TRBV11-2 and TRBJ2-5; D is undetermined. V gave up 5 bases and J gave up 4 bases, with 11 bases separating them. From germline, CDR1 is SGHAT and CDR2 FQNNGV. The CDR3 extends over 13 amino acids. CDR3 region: CASSQENLETQYF. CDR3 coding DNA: TGTGCCAGCAGCCAAGAGAATCTAGAGACCCAGTACTTC.

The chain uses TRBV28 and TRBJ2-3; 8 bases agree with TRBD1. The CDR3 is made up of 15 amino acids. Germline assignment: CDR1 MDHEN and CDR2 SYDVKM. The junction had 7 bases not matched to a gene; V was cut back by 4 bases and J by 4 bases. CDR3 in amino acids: CASSSAGGFADTQYF. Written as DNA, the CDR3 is TGTGCCAGCAGTTCTGCAGGGGGCTTCGCAGATACGCAGTATTTT. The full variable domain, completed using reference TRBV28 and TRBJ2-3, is DVKVTQSSRYLVKRTGEKVFLECVQDMDHENMFWYRQDPGLGLRLIYFSYDVKMKEKGDIPEGYSVSREKKERFSLILESASTNQTSMYLCASSSAGGFADTQYFGPGTRLTVL.

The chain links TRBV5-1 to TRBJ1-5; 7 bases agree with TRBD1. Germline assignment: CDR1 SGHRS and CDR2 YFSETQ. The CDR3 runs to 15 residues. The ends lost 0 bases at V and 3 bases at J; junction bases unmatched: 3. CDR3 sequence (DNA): TGCGCCAGCAGCTTGGGACAGGGAGACAATCAGCCCCAGCATTTT. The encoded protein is CASSLGQGDNQPQHF.

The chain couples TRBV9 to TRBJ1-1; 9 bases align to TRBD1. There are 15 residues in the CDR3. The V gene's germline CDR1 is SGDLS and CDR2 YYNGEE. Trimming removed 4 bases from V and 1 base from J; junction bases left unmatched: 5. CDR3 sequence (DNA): TGTGCCAGCAGCTCGGGGGACAGGGAGAACACTGAAGCTTTCTTT. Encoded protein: CASSSGDRENTEAFF.